The clone carrying this T cell receptor (beta chain) was seen only once. This record belongs to a study of vaccination and CD4 T cells after COVID-19. Study as a whole: Convalescent donors totaled six males and four females, including two who were Hispanic. Samples after vaccination came a median approximately 70 days past dose two, ranging 14 to 241.

From the PCR reads, TCRdb called clonotypes with MiXCR, one entry per CDR3 protein. This sample has roughly 19,000 distinct CDR3 sequences, with just over 60% found just once. V dropped 4 bases and J dropped 4 bases, with 14 bases sitting between them. Germline CDR1 and CDR2: MNHEY and SVGAGI. The CDR3 spans 14 residues. This clonotype originated in a human donor who had recovered from COVID-19. V and J are TRBV6-5 and TRBJ2-7; D ambiguous. The material was CD4+ T cells from blood, obtained after SARS-CoV-2 vaccination. The CDR3 nucleotides are TGTGCCAGCAGTTCGTCCAAGGCAGAGTACGAGCAGTACTTC. Protein sequence: CASSSSKAEYEQYF.